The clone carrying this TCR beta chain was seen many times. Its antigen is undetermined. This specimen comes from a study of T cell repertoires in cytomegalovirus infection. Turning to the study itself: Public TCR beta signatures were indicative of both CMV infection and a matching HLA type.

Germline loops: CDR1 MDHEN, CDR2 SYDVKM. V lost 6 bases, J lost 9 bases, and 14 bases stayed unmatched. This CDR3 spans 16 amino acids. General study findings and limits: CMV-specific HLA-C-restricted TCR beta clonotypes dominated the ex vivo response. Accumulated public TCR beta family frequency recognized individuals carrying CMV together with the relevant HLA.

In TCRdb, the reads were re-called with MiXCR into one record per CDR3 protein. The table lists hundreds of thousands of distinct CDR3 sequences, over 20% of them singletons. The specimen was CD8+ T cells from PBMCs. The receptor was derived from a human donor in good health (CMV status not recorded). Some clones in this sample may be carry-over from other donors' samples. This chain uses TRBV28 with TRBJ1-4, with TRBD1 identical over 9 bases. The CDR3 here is CASSYTVGQGQQKLFF. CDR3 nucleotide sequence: TGTGCCAGCAGCTACACCGTGGGACAGGGTCAACAAAAACTGTTTTTT.